This note documents a single TCR beta chain sequence. This record comes from a study of blood T cell repertoires in COVID-19. Study-level information: The United States, Italy and Spain provided the acute and convalescent COVID-19 samples.

In germline, CDR1 is SEHNR, CDR2 FQNEAQ (reference sequence). CDR3 length: 13 amino acids. Trimming removed 5 bases at V and 6 bases at J, with 10 bases between. Generated by immunoSEQ multiplex PCR, the TCRdb table keeps only in-frame clones and is missing some. The table has some 450,000 clones, 85% to 90% seen once. This chain connects TRBV7-9 to TRBJ1-4, with TRBD1 as a possible D gene (5 bases). This clonotype was sampled from a man aged 18 to 35 with COVID-19, enrolled during active disease. The sequenced material came from peripheral blood. The CDR3 here is CASSPGGYEKLFF. CDR3 in DNA: TGTGCCAGCAGCCCCGGGGGATATGAAAAACTGTTTTTT.